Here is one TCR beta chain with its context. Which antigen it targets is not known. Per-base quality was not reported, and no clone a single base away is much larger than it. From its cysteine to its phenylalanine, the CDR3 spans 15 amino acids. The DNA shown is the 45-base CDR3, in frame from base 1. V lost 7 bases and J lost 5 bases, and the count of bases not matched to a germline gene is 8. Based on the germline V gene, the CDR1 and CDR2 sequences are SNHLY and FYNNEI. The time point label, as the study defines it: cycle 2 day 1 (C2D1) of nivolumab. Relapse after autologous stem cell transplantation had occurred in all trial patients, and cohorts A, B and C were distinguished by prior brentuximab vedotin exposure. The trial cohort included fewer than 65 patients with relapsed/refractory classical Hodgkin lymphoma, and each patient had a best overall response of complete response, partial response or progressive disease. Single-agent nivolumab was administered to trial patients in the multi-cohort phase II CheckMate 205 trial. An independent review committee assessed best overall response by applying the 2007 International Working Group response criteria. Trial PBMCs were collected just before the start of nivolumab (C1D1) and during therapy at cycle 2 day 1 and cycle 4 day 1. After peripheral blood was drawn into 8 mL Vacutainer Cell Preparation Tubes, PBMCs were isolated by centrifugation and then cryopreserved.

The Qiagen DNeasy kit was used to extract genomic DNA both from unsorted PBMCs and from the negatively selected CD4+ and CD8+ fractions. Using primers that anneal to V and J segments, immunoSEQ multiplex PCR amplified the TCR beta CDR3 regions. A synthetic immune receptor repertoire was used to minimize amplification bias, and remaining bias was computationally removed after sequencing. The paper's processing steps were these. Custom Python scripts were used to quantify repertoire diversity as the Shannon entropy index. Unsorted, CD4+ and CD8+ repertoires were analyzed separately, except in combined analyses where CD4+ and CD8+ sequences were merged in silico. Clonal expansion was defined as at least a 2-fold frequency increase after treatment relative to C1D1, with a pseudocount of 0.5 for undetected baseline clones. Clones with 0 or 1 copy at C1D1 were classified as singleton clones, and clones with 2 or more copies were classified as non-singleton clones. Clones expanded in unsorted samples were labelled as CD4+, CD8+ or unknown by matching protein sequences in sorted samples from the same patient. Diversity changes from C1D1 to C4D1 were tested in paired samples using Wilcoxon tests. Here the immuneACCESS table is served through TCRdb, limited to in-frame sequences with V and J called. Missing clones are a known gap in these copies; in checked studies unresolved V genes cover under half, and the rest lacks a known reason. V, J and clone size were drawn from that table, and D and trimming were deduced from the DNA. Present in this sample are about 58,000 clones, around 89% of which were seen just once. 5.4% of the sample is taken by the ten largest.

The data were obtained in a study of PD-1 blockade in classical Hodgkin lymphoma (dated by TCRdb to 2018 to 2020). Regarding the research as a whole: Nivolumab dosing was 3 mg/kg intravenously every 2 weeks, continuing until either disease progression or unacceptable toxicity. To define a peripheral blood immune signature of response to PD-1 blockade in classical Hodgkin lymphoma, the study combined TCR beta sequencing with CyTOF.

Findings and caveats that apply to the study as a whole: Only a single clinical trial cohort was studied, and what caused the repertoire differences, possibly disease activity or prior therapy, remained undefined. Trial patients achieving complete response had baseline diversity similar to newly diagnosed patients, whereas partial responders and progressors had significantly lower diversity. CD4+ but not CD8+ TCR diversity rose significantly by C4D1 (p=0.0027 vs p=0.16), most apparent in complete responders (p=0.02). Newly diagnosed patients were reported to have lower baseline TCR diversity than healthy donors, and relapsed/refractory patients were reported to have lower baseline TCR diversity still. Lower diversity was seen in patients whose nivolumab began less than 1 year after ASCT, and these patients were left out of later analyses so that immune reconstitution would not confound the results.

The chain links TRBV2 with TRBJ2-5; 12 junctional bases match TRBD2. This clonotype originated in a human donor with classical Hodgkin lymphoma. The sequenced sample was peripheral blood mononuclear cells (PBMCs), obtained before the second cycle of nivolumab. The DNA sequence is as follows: TGTGCCAGCATGACTAGCGGGGGACCGAGGGAGACCCAGTACTTC. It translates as CASMTSGGPRETQYF.